This T cell receptor (beta chain) was recovered during a study of blood T cell repertoires in COVID-19. TCRdb's copy holds only in-frame clones and misses some; the assay was immunoSEQ multiplex PCR. The table lists some 320,000 clones, 90% of them singletons. Donors in Cohort 3 counted as recovered after two negative PCRs, clearance, or symptom resolution. Sequencing was carried out using PBMCs or T cells enriched from blood (not recorded which). The sequence was obtained from a man in his 60s who had recovered from COVID-19.

In nucleotides, the CDR3 is TGTGCCAGCAAGAGGTCGCGCGATTTGGACTATGGCTACACCTTC. It yields the protein CASKRSRDLDYGYTF. This chain uses TRBV6-5 with TRBJ1-2; D is unresolved. The CDR3 runs 15 residues. Germline assignment: CDR1 MNHEY and CDR2 SVGAGI. Trimming shortened V by 7 bases and J by 3 bases, and 18 bases separated the two germline ends.